This is a list of T cell receptor gamma chains from one sample in a study of Vδ1+ human thymocytes. With CATT, TCRdb re-called clones from the multiplex PCR reads. The sample shows roughly 30,000 gamma-chain clones, around 18% of them seen only once. The material sequenced was Vdelta1+ gamma-delta thymocytes from the thymus. These receptors were collected from a boy in the first two years of life who had congenital heart surgery. Each CDR3 is given with its conserved first and last residue. Size values are once, few and many counts, or a class for expanded clones, and some rows have none.

V gene,clone size,J gene,CDR3 DNA,CDR3 protein
TRGV5,NA,TRGJ1/TRGJ2,TGTGCCACCTGGGACAGTAAATCTTATAAGAAACTCTTT,CATWDSKSYKKLF
TRGV9,NA,TRGJP1,TGTGCCTTGTGGGAGGCCGGGGTATATACCACTGGTTGGTTCAAGATATTT,CALWEAGVYTTGWFKIF
TRGV4,few,TRGJP2,TGTGCCACCTGGGACGGGCCAGATTGGATCAAGACGTTT,CATWDGPDWIKTF
TRGV9,few,TRGJ1/TRGJ2,TGTGCCTTGTGGGAGGATGGTTATAAGAAACTCTTT,CALWEDGYKKLF
TRGV8,NA,TRGJ1/TRGJ2,TGTGCCACCTGGGATAGGCCCGCCTGGGATTATAAGAAACTCTTT,CATWDRPAWDYKKLF
TRGV4,few,TRGJ1/TRGJ2,TGTGCCACCTGGGAGGCTAAGGGGGAGAAACTCTTT,CATWEAKGEKLF
TRGV5,few,TRGJ1/TRGJ2,TGTGCCACCTGGGACAGGTATGGGAAACTCTTT,CATWDRYGKLF
TRGV8,NA,TRGJP2,TGTGCCACCTGGGATAGGCTCAGTAGTGATTGGATCAAGACGTTT,CATWDRLSSDWIKTF
TRGV5,few,TRGJ1/TRGJ2,TGTGCCACCTGGGACAGGCTAAGGGAGAAACTCTTT,CATWDRLREKLF
TRGV8,NA,TRGJ1/TRGJ2,TGTGCCACCCGGGATAAGGGGAAACTCTTT,CATRDKGKLF
TRGV8,NA,TRGJ1/TRGJ2,TGTGCCACCTGGACACCCACCTCAAATTATTATAAGAAACTCTTT,CATWTPTSNYYKKLF
TRGV4,NA,TRGJ1/TRGJ2,TGTGCCACCTGGGATGGGCAATTTTATAAGAAACTCTTT,CATWDGQFYKKLF
TRGV9,NA,TRGJ1/TRGJ2,TGTGCCTTGTGGGAAGTCCGCATTTATTATAAGAAACTCTTT,CALWEVRIYYKKLF
TRGV8,few,TRGJ1/TRGJ2,TGTGCCACCTGGGATAGGCCTTTGGATTATAAGAAACTCTTT,CATWDRPLDYKKLF
TRGV5,few,TRGJ1/TRGJ2,TGTGCCACCTGGTACCGTGAGGGGAAACTCTTT,CATWYREGKLF
TRGV2,NA,TRGJ1/TRGJ2,TGTGCCACCTGGGATCCCCGGGGGAAACTCTTT,CATWDPRGKLF
TRGV4,NA,TRGJ1/TRGJ2,TGTGCCACCTGGGATGGGATAATCCCCCTTCCTTATTATAAGAAACTCTTT,CATWDGIIPLPYYKKLF
TRGV2,NA,TRGJP2,TGTGCCACCTGGGACGGGCGGGCACCTGGTAGTGATTGGATCAAGACGTTT,CATWDGRAPGSDWIKTF
TRGV3,NA,TRGJP1,TGTGCCACCTGGGACAGGCCCAATACCACTGGTTGGTTCAAGATATTT,CATWDRPNTTGWFKIF
TRGV5,NA,TRGJP2,TGTGCCACCTGGGACACAAGTAGTGATTGGATCAAGACGTTT,CATWDTSSDWIKTF
TRGV2,few,TRGJP1,TGTGCCACCTGGGACAGGCAGGATGGTTGGTTCAAGATATTT,CATWDRQDGWFKIF
TRGV5,few,TRGJ1/TRGJ2,TGTGCCACCTGGGACAGGCCCTTAAAGAAACTCTTT,CATWDRPLKKLF
TRGV2,few,TRGJ1/TRGJ2,TGTGCCACCTGGGACGGGCCGGAGGAGAAACTCTTT,CATWDGPEEKLF
TRGV5,few,TRGJP2,TGTGCCACCTGGGACAGGCTCTCCCGCGGGGGTGATTGGATCAAGACGTTT,CATWDRLSRGGDWIKTF
TRGV9,few,TRGJ1/TRGJ2,TGTGCCTTGTGGGAGGTGGGAAATTATAAGAAACTCTTT,CALWEVGNYKKLF
TRGV9,few,TRGJ1/TRGJ2,TGTGCCTTGTGGGAGGGGGTGAAACTCTTT,CALWEGVKLF
TRGV3,few,TRGJ1/TRGJ2,TGTGCCACCTGGGACAGCCACTGGAAGAAACTCTTT,CATWDSHWKKLF
TRGV9,NA,TRGJ1/TRGJ2,TGTGCCTTGTGGGGACACCCCGGGAAGAAACTCTTT,CALWGHPGKKLF
TRGV2,NA,TRGJ1/TRGJ2,TGTGCCACCTGGGACGGGCGGCGGTATTATAAGAAACTCTTT,CATWDGRRYYKKLF
TRGV4,few,TRGJ1/TRGJ2,TGTGCCACCTGGGACCAAACGAATTATTATAAGAAACTCTTT,CATWDQTNYYKKLF
TRGV9,NA,TRGJP,TGTGCCTTGTGGGAGCGGAAGAGGGAGTTGGGCAAAAAAATCAAGGTATTT,CALWERKRELGKKIKVF
TRGV9,NA,TRGJ1/TRGJ2,TGTGCCTTGTGGGAGGTGATTCCGGATAAGAAACTCTTT,CALWEVIPDKKLF
TRGV3,once,TRGJ1/TRGJ2,TGTGCCACCTGGGACAGGCGAAGGTTTTATAAGAAACTCTTT,CATWDRRRFYKKLF
TRGV9,few,TRGJP,TGTGCCTTGTGGGAGGTGCGTCGGGAGTTGGGCAAAAAAATCAAGGTATTT,CALWEVRRELGKKIKVF
TRGV5,few,TRGJ1/TRGJ2,TGTGCCACCTGGGACATACACACCAAGAATTATTATAAGAAACTCTTT,CATWDIHTKNYYKKLF
TRGV3,NA,TRGJ1/TRGJ2,TGTGCCACCTGGGACAGGCCTTGGTTTTATAAGAAACTCTTT,CATWDRPWFYKKLF
TRGV3,NA,TRGJ1/TRGJ2,TGTGCCACCTGGGACAACCGAGAGGGCCATAAGAAACTCTTT,CATWDNREGHKKLF
TRGV5,NA,TRGJ1/TRGJ2,TGTGCCACCTGGGACAGGTCACCAAATTATTATAAGAAACTCTTT,CATWDRSPNYYKKLF